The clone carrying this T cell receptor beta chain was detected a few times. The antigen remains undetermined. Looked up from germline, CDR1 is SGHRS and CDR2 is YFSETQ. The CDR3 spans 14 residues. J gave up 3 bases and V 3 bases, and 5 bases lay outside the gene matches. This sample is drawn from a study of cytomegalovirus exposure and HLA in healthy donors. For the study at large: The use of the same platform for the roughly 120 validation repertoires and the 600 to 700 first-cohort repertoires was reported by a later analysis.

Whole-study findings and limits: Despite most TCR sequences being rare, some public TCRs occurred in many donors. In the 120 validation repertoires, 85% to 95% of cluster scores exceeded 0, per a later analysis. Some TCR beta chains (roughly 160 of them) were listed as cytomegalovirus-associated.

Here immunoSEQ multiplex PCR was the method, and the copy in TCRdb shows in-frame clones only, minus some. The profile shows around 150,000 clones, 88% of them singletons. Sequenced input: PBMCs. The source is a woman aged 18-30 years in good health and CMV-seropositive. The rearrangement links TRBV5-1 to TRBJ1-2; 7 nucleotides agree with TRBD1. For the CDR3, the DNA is TGCGCCAGCAGCTCTACCGGGACAGACTATGGCTACACCTTC. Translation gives CASSSTGTDYGYTF.